This T cell receptor beta chain was documented in a study of cytomegalovirus exposure and HLA in healthy donors. Trimming removed 2 bases from V and 0 bases from J, with 7 bases in between. CDR1 MNHEY and CDR2 SMNVEV come from the germline V gene (reference sequence). The CDR3 runs to 14 residues. PCR employed 60 Vbeta and 13 Jbeta primers. Assay used: immunoSEQ multiplex PCR; TCRdb lists only in-frame clones, some missing. This sample has about 100,000 clones, with about 75% found just once. In this sample, this clone turned up many times. Sequencing used PBMCs. The clonotype comes from a woman aged 18-29 years in good health and CMV-seropositive. The chain couples TRBV27 to TRBJ1-1; no clear D gene. CDR3 sequence: CASSLRTMNTEAFF. DNA for the CDR3: TGTGCCAGCAGTTTAAGGACTATGAACACTGAAGCTTTCTTT.